Presented here are 31 T cell receptor beta chains from one specimen sequenced in a study of T cell responses to AZD1222 COVID-19 vaccine. Here immunoSEQ multiplex PCR was the method, and the copy in TCRdb shows in-frame clones only, minus some. This table has about 89,000 clones, approximately 90% appearing once. Material: peripheral blood, obtained 28 days after the second AZD1222 dose. The receptors here all came from an adult who received the AZD1222 COVID-19 vaccine.

The chain has TRBV18 and TRBJ2-7; perhaps TRBD1 as D (5 bases). The CDR3 is 12 residues long. V was cut by 1 base and J by 7 bases, with 8 bases left in between. Per germline, CDR1 KGHSH and CDR2 LQKENI. As DNA, the CDR3 is TGTGCCAGCTCACCACTAGGGGTAGAGCAGTACTTC. Its protein is CASSPLGVEQYF.

The chain recombines TRBV29-1 with TRBJ1-1, with 7 bases lining up with TRBD1. The CDR3 contains 12 residues. Per germline, CDR1 SQVTM and CDR2 ANQGSEA. Unmatched junction bases numbered 6, after V lost 6 bases and J lost 5 bases. The CDR3 loop is CSVATGMTEAFF. CDR3 DNA sequence: TGCAGCGTCGCGACAGGGATGACTGAAGCTTTCTTT. Complete variable domain (other parts from reference TRBV29-1 and TRBJ1-1): SAVISQKPSRDICQRGTSLTIQCQVDSQVTMMFWYRQQPGQSLTLIATANQGSEATYESGFVIDKFPISRPNLTFSTLTVSNMSPEDSSIYLCSVATGMTEAFFGQGTRLTVV.

The genes are TRBV2 and TRBJ2-7, with no clear D. Germline V CDR1 and CDR2: SNHLY, FYNNEI. The germline V and J ends were trimmed by 4 bases and 1 base, with 11 bases remaining between them. This CDR3 has 14 amino acids. The CDR3 sequence is CASSGAPYSYEQYF. The CDR3 DNA follows: TGTGCCAGCAGTGGAGCCCCCTATTCCTACGAGCAGTACTTC.

A single count supports this clone. This sequence joins TRBV5-1 and TRBJ1-2, with unresolved D. The CDR3 totals 14 residues. The V and J ends lost 0 bases and 6 bases respectively, with 12 bases between them. Per the germline V gene, CDR1 is SGHRS and CDR2 is YFSETQ. The CDR3 coding sequence is TGCGCCAGCAGCTTGGGAACTTCGGTTGATGGCTACACCTTC. Its protein product is CASSLGTSVDGYTF.

The chain recombines TRBV3-1 (or the pseudogene TRBV3-2) with TRBJ2-7; TRBD1 matches at 11 bases. Germline trimming cut 8 bases from V and 6 bases from J; bases unmatched to any gene: 6. The CDR3 is made up of 13 amino acids. Germline assignment: CDR1 LGHDT and CDR2 YNNKEL (reference sequence). CDR3 amino acids: CASGDRGSGEQYF. CDR3 bases: TGTGCCAGCGGGGACAGGGGGTCGGGCGAGCAGTACTTC.

This clone was seen once. The chain's CDR3 is CASTSRGRPYF. CDR3 nucleotide sequence: TGTGCCAGTACCTCGCGCGGCCGCCCTTACTTC. The V and J genes are TRBV19 and TRBJ2-7; no reliable D call. CDR3 size: 11 residues. With 7 bases removed from V and 13 bases from J, the gap between germline ends came to 17 bases. Germline V gene lookup returns CDR1 LNHDA and CDR2 SQIVND (reference sequence).

The chain has TRBV30 and TRBJ2-7; the match to TRBD1 covers 8 bases. Germline V lookup: CDR1 GTSNPN, CDR2 SVGIG (reference sequence). After removal of 5 bases from V and 1 base from J, the junction contained 4 bases not matched to a gene. The CDR3 has 13 amino acids. Written as DNA, the CDR3 is TGTGCCTGGTCGCAGGGGGCTTCCTACGAGCAGTACTTC. It specifies CAWSQGASYEQYF. The entire variable domain, with the rest obtained from reference TRBV30 and TRBJ2-7, is as follows: SQTIHQWPATLVQPVGSPLSLECTVEGTSNPNLYWYRQAAGRGLQLLFYSVGIGQISSEVPQNLSASRPQDRQFILSSKKLLLSDSGFYLCAWSQGASYEQYFGPGTRLTVT.

V is TRBV12-3 or TRBV12-4 and J is TRBJ1-1; no definite D call. This CDR3 is built from 10 residues. V lost 1 base and J lost 11, with 5 bases in between. DNA of the CDR3: TGTGCCAGCAGTTTAGGCCGCGCTTTCTTT. It yields the protein CASSLGRAFF.

The table lists this clone with a few counts. This rearrangement joins TRBV19 to TRBJ1-5; D gene unclear. The CDR3 runs 15 residues. The ends were cut back, 1 base at V and 7 bases at J, with 14 bases in the middle. Germline-derived CDR1 and CDR2 are LNHDA and SQIVND (reference sequence). CDR3 loop: CASSIGIGVSQPQHF. The CDR3 DNA is TGTGCCAGTAGTATAGGTATCGGAGTTTCGCAGCCCCAGCATTTT.

This sequence joins TRBV24-1 and TRBJ1-2, with D possibly matching TRBD1 (5 bases). V lost 10 bases and J 3 bases, leaving 11 bases between the germline ends. Germline V CDR1 and CDR2: KGHDR, SFDVKD. The CDR3 is 12 amino acids. The chain's CDR3 is CATGGNDYGYTF. The CDR3 DNA reads as TGTGCCACGGGGGGGAATGACTATGGCTACACCTTC.

The rearrangement links TRBV9 to TRBJ2-7; 12 bases are shared with TRBD2. The trim removed 4 bases at V and 3 bases at J, leaving 5 bases unmatched. Germline V CDR1 and CDR2: SGDLS, YYNGEE. The CDR3 sequence is 15 residues long. The CDR3 region is CASSRLAGELYEQYF. DNA for the CDR3: TGTGCCAGCAGCCGACTAGCGGGGGAACTCTACGAGCAGTACTTC.

The rearrangement links TRBV5-1 to TRBJ2-7, with 8 nucleotides matching TRBD2. The CDR3 runs to 15 residues. Germline values: CDR1 SGHRS, CDR2 YFSETQ. J lost 4 bases, V lost 1 base, and 7 bases had no gene match. Here the CDR3 reads CASSLRGGAGYEQYF. The CDR3 DNA reads as TGCGCCAGCAGCTTGCGGGGGGGCGCGGGGTACGAGCAGTACTTC.

V is TRBV30 and J is TRBJ1-1; the D gene is possibly TRBD1 (6 bases). From germline, CDR1 is GTSNPN and CDR2 SVGIG (reference sequence). CDR3 length equals 11 residues. V was cut by 8 bases and J by 1 base, with 8 bases left in between. CDR3 bases: TGTGCCCAAGGGGGGAACACTGAAGCTTTCTTT. Translating it yields CAQGGNTEAFF.

The genes are TRBV30 and TRBJ1-6, with D possibly TRBD1 on 6 matching bases. V gave up 1 base and J gave up 9 bases, with 10 bases separating them. CDR3 length: 13 amino acids. The germline gives CDR1 GTSNPN, CDR2 SVGIG (reference sequence). CDR3 nucleotide sequence: TGTGCCTGGAGTGCGGGCAGGGGTTCACCCCTCCACTTT. This encodes CAWSAGRGSPLHF.

The chain couples TRBV6-1 to TRBJ2-1; D not resolved. Per the germline V gene, CDR1 is MNHNS and CDR2 is SASEGT. The CDR3 is 15 residues long. Trimming cost V 3 bases and J 7 bases, with 16 bases left between them. The DNA of the CDR3 is TGTGCCAGCAGTGAGTGGCGTGGGTCCCAAAATGAGCAGTTCTTC. This sequence encodes CASSEWRGSQNEQFF.

V usage is TRBV11-3 and J usage is TRBJ1-1, with unresolved D. Germline loops: CDR1 SGHNT, CDR2 YENEEA. The CDR3 is 13 residues long. V lost 1 base and J 1 base, leaving 4 bases between the germline ends. CDR3 in DNA: TGTGCCAGCAGCTTAGGGCGGAACACTGAAGCTTTCTTT. This translates into CASSLGRNTEAFF.

The rearrangement uses TRBV13 and TRBJ2-1; the D call may be TRBD1 or TRBD2 (5 bases each). CDR1 and CDR2 (germline): PRHDT, FYEKMQ (reference sequence). V lost 4 bases and J 2 bases, leaving 21 bases between the germline ends. The CDR3 loop spans 18 amino acids. CDR3 nucleotide sequence: TGTGCCAGCAGCTCGCCCCTCGGGACGGTAGACGCCTACAATGAGCAGTTCTTC. Translation: CASSSPLGTVDAYNEQFF.

This chain joins TRBV11-3 and TRBJ2-5; D could derive from TRBD1 or TRBD2 (5 bases each). The germline CDR1 and CDR2 sequences are SGHNT and YENEEA. V lost 5 bases to trimming and J lost 7 bases, with 17 bases between them. The CDR3 length is 14 residues. The CDR3 is CASSAGRGAGTQYF. CDR3 bases: TGTGCCAGCAGCGCCGGCCGGGGCGCTGGGACCCAGTACTTC.

The chain links TRBV6-5 to TRBJ2-2, with TRBD2 identical over 14 bases. Germline values: CDR1 MNHEY, CDR2 SVGAGI. CDR3 length: 15 residues. The V segment lost 6 bases and the J segment 6 bases; nucleotides outside the gene matches: 3. CDR3 bases: TGTGCCAGCAGCGCGACTAGCGGGGGGGCCGGGGAGCTGTTTTTT. Residues: CASSATSGGAGELFF.

The chain uses TRBV3-1 (or the pseudogene TRBV3-2) and TRBJ1-2, with 10 bases that match TRBD1. With 3 bases clipped from V and 5 bases from J, the junction kept 6 bases outside the gene matches. Per germline, CDR1 LGHDT and CDR2 YNNKEL (reference sequence). This CDR3 is 15 amino acids long. The CDR3 reads CASSHRQGAEYGYTF. CDR3 in DNA: TGTGCCAGCAGCCATCGACAGGGGGCTGAGTATGGCTACACCTTC.

J is TRBJ2-7 and V is TRBV10-3, with 8 nucleotides matching TRBD1. The V gene end was trimmed by 2 bases and the J gene end by 5 bases; junction bases not matched to a gene: 5. CDR1 is ENHRY, CDR2 SYGVKD, per germline. The CDR3 totals 14 residues. CDR3 nucleotide sequence: TGTGCCATCAGTGAGGTGACAGGGGTTGACGAGCAGTACTTC. Protein: CAISEVTGVDEQYF.

V usage is TRBV27 and J usage is TRBJ1-1; no reliable D call. The CDR3 sequence is 11 residues long. Per the germline V gene, CDR1 is MNHEY and CDR2 is SMNVEV (reference sequence). V lost 6 bases, J lost 0 bases, and 2 bases lay in between. This CDR3 is CASRMNTEAFF. DNA of the CDR3: TGTGCCAGCAGGATGAACACTGAAGCTTTCTTT.

V usage is TRBV14 and J usage is TRBJ2-2, with 7 bases that match TRBD1. J was trimmed by 3 bases and V by 4 bases; bases with no gene match: 2. There are 14 residues in the CDR3. Germline values: CDR1 SGHDN, CDR2 FVKESK. CDR3 nucleotide sequence: TGTGCCAGCAGCCGACAGGGAGACACCGGGGAGCTGTTTTTT. This gives the protein CASSRQGDTGELFF.

The rearrangement joins TRBV15 to TRBJ2-7; D possibly corresponds to TRBD1 (5 bases). Germline lookup yields CDR1 LNHNV and CDR2 YYDKDF (reference sequence). The CDR3 spans 14 residues. Trimming removed 4 bases from V and 2 bases from J, with 12 bases in between. CDR3 nucleotide sequence: TGTGCCACCAGCACTAGGCAGGGAACCTACGAGCAGTACTTC. This codes for CATSTRQGTYEQYF.

The chain links TRBV28 to TRBJ1-3, with D possibly being TRBD1 (6 bases). Trimming took 2 bases from V and 7 from J, leaving 9 bases between them. Germline loops: CDR1 MDHEN, CDR2 SYDVKM. The CDR3 is 13 amino acids. The CDR3 sequence: CASSLQGRNTIYF. The CDR3 coding sequence is TGTGCCAGCAGTTTACAGGGGAGGAACACCATATATTTT.

The chain joins TRBV10-2 to TRBJ2-7; TRBD1 matches at 7 bases. The CDR3 runs to 13 residues. The ends lost 8 bases at V and 0 bases at J; junction bases unmatched: 4. Germline V gives CDR1 WSHSY, CDR2 SAAADI. The CDR3 DNA reads as TGCGCCAGCTCCCGGACAGGCTCCTACGAGCAGTACTTC. Translation gives CASSRTGSYEQYF.

A single count supports this clone. V gene TRBV6-5 combines with J gene TRBJ1-6; D is unresolved. This CDR3 has 12 residues. With 6 bases removed from V and 7 bases from J, the gap between germline ends came to 7 bases. Germline CDR1 reads MNHEY; CDR2 reads SVGAGI. This chain's CDR3 is CASSHLNSPLHF. CDR3 nucleotides: TGTGCCAGCAGCCACTTGAATTCACCCCTCCACTTT.

This clone was counted once. The V gene is TRBV19, the J gene TRBJ2-3; 10 bases match TRBD2. Germline assignment: CDR1 LNHDA and CDR2 SQIVND (reference sequence). This CDR3 is built from 15 residues. Trimming at V came to 8 bases and at J to 9 bases, leaving 14 bases not matched to a gene. CDR3 loop: CASAGGLAPPWTQYF. CDR3 sequence (DNA): TGTGCCAGTGCCGGGGGACTAGCGCCGCCGTGGACGCAGTATTTT. The whole variable domain, remainder taken from reference TRBV19 and TRBJ2-3, is DGGITQSPKYLFRKEGQNVTLSCEQNLNHDAMYWYRQDPGQGLRLIYYSQIVNDFQKGDIAEGYSVSREKKESFPLTVTSAQKNPTAFYLCASAGGLAPPWTQYFGPGTRLTVL.

V usage is TRBV19 and J usage is TRBJ2-7; D assignment may be TRBD1 or TRBD2 (5 bases each). The germline CDR1 and CDR2 sequences are LNHDA and SQIVND (reference sequence). The V end was cut by 5 bases, the J end by 1 base, with 12 bases between. The CDR3 runs to 14 residues. The CDR3 protein is CASSPRDGSYEQYF. The CDR3 DNA follows: TGTGCCAGTAGTCCCCGGGACGGATCCTACGAGCAGTACTTC.

V and J are TRBV19 and TRBJ1-4; 7 bases are a match to TRBD1. This CDR3 has 17 residues. Germline V lookup: CDR1 LNHDA, CDR2 SQIVND (reference sequence). The V gene end was trimmed by 7 bases and the J gene end by 0 bases; junction bases not matched to a gene: 11. The CDR3, as DNA: TGTGCCAGTATACTCACAGGGGACACCGCAACTAATGAAAAACTGTTTTTT. Protein: CASILTGDTATNEKLFF.

V gene TRBV2 combines with J gene TRBJ1-5, with no clear D. V gave up 4 bases and J gave up 0 bases, with 10 bases separating them. The CDR3 has 15 residues. CDR1 and CDR2 from the germline V gene are SNHLY and FYNNEI. The CDR3 sequence: CASSGVIYSNQPQHF. The CDR3 DNA follows: TGTGCCAGCAGTGGGGTGATATATAGCAATCAGCCCCAGCATTTT. Full variable domain (outside the CDR3, taken from reference TRBV2 and TRBJ1-5): EPEVTQTPSHQVTQMGQEVILRCVPISNHLYFYWYRQILGQKVEFLVSFYNNEISEKSEIFDDQFSVERPDGSNFTLKIRSTKLEDSAMYFCASSGVIYSNQPQHFGDGTRLSIL.